The 12 T cell receptor beta chains reported below all come from one sample, sequenced in a study of OX40 agonist ivuxolimab in advanced cancers. The method behind the library was the immunoSEQ multiplex PCR assay. Not all clones reach the TCRdb copy of this immuneACCESS table, which keeps in-frame sequences only. Checked studies attribute under half of the gap to unresolved V genes and leave the rest unexplained. This sample has about 110,000 clones in its table, and approximately 90% of those were observed once. Of the sample, under 0.85% falls within the top ten clones. The starting material was CD4+ or CD8+ T cells sorted from blood, obtained in a trial of the OX40 agonist ivuxolimab. All receptors derive from an adult with an advanced solid tumor such as melanoma, head and neck, liver or kidney cancer.

The CDR3, as DNA: TGTGCCAGCAGTCTCAGATGGACAGGGGGGAACACTGAAGCTTTCTTT. Its protein product is CASSLRWTGGNTEAFF. The chain recombines TRBV5-8 with TRBJ1-1; the match to TRBD1 covers 10 bases. Per germline, CDR1 SGHTS and CDR2 YDEGEE. There are 16 residues in the CDR3. V shed 5 bases, J shed 1 base, and the junction held 8 bases outside the gene matches.

The gene calls are TRBV6-1 and TRBJ2-5; a weak D match, TRBD1 (5 bases). V dropped 5 bases and J dropped 6 bases, with 16 bases sitting between them. Germline V gene lookup returns CDR1 MNHNS and CDR2 SASEGT. This CDR3 is 14 amino acids long. The CDR3 sequence is CASSQTRAGQTQYF. DNA for the CDR3: TGTGCCAGCAGTCAGACCAGGGCAGGGCAGACCCAGTACTTC.

This sequence joins TRBV5-1 and TRBJ1-5; a possible D gene is TRBD1 (5 bases). The CDR3 covers 15 residues. Germline V gene data show CDR1 as SGHRS and CDR2 as YFSETQ. Trimming took 1 base from V and 1 from J, leaving 9 bases between them. In nucleotides, the CDR3 is TGCGCCAGCAGCTTGATTGGGGCAAGCAATCAGCCCCAGCATTTT. Protein: CASSLIGASNQPQHF.

V gene TRBV5-8 combines with J gene TRBJ2-3, with D perhaps matching TRBD2 (5 bases). The CDR3 spans 14 residues. Germline V gene data show CDR1 as SGHTS and CDR2 as YDEGEE. V was cut by 4 bases and J by 1 base, with 10 bases left in between. This chain's CDR3 is CASSVEAGTDTQYF. The CDR3 DNA sequence: TGTGCCAGCAGCGTGGAAGCGGGCACAGATACGCAGTATTTT.

The chain employs TRBV7-3 and TRBJ2-3; D possibly corresponds to TRBD2 (6 bases). The germline gives CDR1 SGHTA, CDR2 FQGTGA. CDR3 length: 17 amino acids. Trimming removed 3 bases from V and 0 bases from J, with 16 bases in between. CDR3 DNA sequence: TGTGCCAGCAGCTTGGCCGGGACTGGATCTAGCACAGATACGCAGTATTTT. This gives the protein CASSLAGTGSSTDTQYF. Filled out from reference TRBV7-3 and TRBJ2-3, the complete variable domain reads GAGVSQTPSNKVTEKGKYVELRCDPISGHTALYWYRQSLGQGPEFLIYFQGTGAADDSGLPNDRFFAVRPEGSVSTLKIQRTERGDSAVYLCASSLAGTGSSTDTQYFGPGTRLTVL.

The chain employs TRBV6-5 and TRBJ1-1; D unclear. The CDR3 extends over 14 amino acids. The V end was cut by 0 bases, the J end by 0 bases, with 5 bases between. In germline, CDR1 is MNHEY, CDR2 SVGAGI. The CDR3 loop reads CASSYSELNTEAFF. The DNA of the CDR3 is TGTGCCAGCAGTTACTCGGAATTGAACACTGAAGCTTTCTTT.

The rearrangement links TRBV5-4 to TRBJ2-7; 9 bases map to TRBD1. The V segment lost 0 bases and the J segment 2 bases; nucleotides outside the gene matches: 3. CDR3 length: 15 amino acids. Germline V gene sequence: CDR1 SGHNT, CDR2 YYREEE (reference sequence). This CDR3 reads CASSLGGQGPYEQYF. In DNA form, the CDR3 reads TGTGCCAGCAGCTTGGGGGGACAGGGACCCTACGAGCAGTACTTC.

This clone was counted only a few times. The chain joins TRBV30 to TRBJ1-5, with D tentatively TRBD1 (6 bases). This CDR3 spans 12 amino acids. CDR1 and CDR2 (germline): GTSNPN, SVGIG (reference sequence). CDR3 DNA sequence: TGTGCTTTGGGGACAATAGATCAGCCCCAGCATTTT. This codes for CALGTIDQPQHF. Together with reference TRBV30 and TRBJ1-5, the CDR3 gives the full variable domain: SQTIHQWPATLVQPVGSPLSLECTVEGTSNPNLYWYRQAAGRGLQLLFYSVGIGQISSEVPQNLSASRPQDRQFILSSKKLLLSDSGFYLCALGTIDQPQHFGDGTRLSIL.

The J gene is TRBJ2-1, the V gene TRBV11-3; D is undetermined. The V end was cut by 1 base, the J end by 0 bases, with 10 bases between. The CDR3 is 16 amino acids. Germline V CDR1 and CDR2: SGHNT, YENEEA. DNA of the CDR3: TGTGCCAGCAGCTTAGGCCTCGGAGTCTCCTACAATGAGCAGTTCTTC. Encoded protein: CASSLGLGVSYNEQFF. Together with reference TRBV11-3 and TRBJ2-1, the CDR3 gives the full variable domain: EAGVVQSPRYKIIEKKQPVAFWCNPISGHNTLYWYLQNLGQGPELLIRYENEEAVDDSQLPKDRFSAERLKGVDSTLKIQPAELGDSAVYLCASSLGLGVSYNEQFFGPGTRLTVL.

The V call is TRBV9, the J call TRBJ2-1, with D possibly being TRBD1 (5 bases). With 0 bases removed from V and 4 bases from J, the gap between germline ends came to 8 bases. The CDR3 runs 14 residues. Germline V CDR1 and CDR2: SGDLS, YYNGEE. CDR3 amino acids: CASSVGGQYNEQFF. The CDR3 bases are TGTGCCAGCAGCGTAGGAGGACAATACAATGAGCAGTTCTTC.

The chain's CDR3 is CAIRGSGLAGTDTQYF. The CDR3 DNA reads as TGTGCCATCAGGGGGTCGGGACTAGCGGGTACAGATACGCAGTATTTT. The V call is TRBV10-3, the J call TRBJ2-3, with 12 bases aligning to TRBD2. Germline assignment: CDR1 ENHRY and CDR2 SYGVKD. V trimming: 6 bases; J trimming: 3 bases; junction bases outside the gene matches: 7. This CDR3 comprises 16 residues.

CDR3 sequence: CASRDGPGLAGRVGDNEQFF. CDR3 sequence (DNA): TGTGCCAGCAGAGACGGACCGGGACTAGCGGGGCGAGTTGGGGACAATGAGCAGTTCTTC. V gene TRBV2 combines with J gene TRBJ2-1; 13 positions match TRBD2. The CDR3 is 20 amino acids. The trim removed 6 bases at V and 5 bases at J, leaving 19 bases unmatched. Germline assignment: CDR1 SNHLY and CDR2 FYNNEI.